This T cell receptor beta chain was found in a study of CD8+CD57+ T cells in acquired aplastic anemia. Study background: Quantities of DNA derived from sorted CD4+ and CD8+ cells averaged about 3.2 ug.

TCR beta VDJ combinations and CDR3 sequences were profiled from genomic DNA. MiXCR, applied by TCRdb to the reads, yields one record per CDR3 protein. The profile shows 150,000 or so distinct CDR3 sequences, 45% to 55% of them singletons. It was patients with CD8+CD57+ cell expansion by flow cytometry who were chosen for sequencing. Everyone among the patients had severe acquired aplastic anemia. Germline-derived CDR1 and CDR2 are SGHVS and FNYEAQ. Trimming took 0 bases from V and 11 from J, leaving 19 bases between them. This CDR3 spans 15 amino acids. This clonotype was seen at least ten times. This chain connects TRBV7-6 to TRBJ1-1, with a weak D call TRBD1 (5 bases). The sequencing input was sorted CD4+, CD8+, or CD8+CD57+ T cells (not recorded which) from PBMCs. This TCR was recovered from a human donor with aplastic anemia. CDR3 in DNA: TGTGCCAGCAGCTTAGCGACCTACCCGGGGGATGCGGCTTTCTTT. Its protein product is CASSLATYPGDAAFF. The full variable domain, with the rest looked up from reference TRBV7-6 and TRBJ1-1, is GAGVSQSPRYKVTKRGQDVALRCDPISGHVSLYWYRQALGQGPEFLTYFNYEAQQDKSGLPNDRFSAERPEGSISTLTIQRTEQRDSAMYRCASSLATYPGDAAFFGQGTRLTVV.